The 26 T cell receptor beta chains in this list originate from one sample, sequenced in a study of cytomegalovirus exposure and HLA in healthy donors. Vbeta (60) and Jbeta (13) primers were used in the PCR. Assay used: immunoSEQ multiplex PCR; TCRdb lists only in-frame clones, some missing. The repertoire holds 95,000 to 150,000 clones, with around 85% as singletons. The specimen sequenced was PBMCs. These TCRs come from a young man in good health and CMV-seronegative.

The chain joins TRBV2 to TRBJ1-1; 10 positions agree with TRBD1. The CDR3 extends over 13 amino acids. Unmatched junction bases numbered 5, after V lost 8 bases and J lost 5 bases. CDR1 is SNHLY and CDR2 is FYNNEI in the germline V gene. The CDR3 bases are TGTGCCAGCCGGATGGGACAGGGGACTGAAGCTTTCTTT. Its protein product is CASRMGQGTEAFF.

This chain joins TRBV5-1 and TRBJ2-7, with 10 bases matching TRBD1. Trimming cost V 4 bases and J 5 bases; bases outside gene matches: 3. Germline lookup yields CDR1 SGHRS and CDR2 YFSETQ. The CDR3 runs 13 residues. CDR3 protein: CASSPGQGNEQYF. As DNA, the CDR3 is TGCGCCAGCAGCCCGGGACAGGGGAACGAGCAGTACTTC.

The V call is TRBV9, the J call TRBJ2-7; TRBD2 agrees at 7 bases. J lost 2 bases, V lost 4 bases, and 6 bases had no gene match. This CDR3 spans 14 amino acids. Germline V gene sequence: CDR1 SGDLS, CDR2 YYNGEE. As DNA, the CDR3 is TGTGCCAGCAGCAGCGGGCGGGGGACCTACGAGCAGTACTTC. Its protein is CASSSGRGTYEQYF.

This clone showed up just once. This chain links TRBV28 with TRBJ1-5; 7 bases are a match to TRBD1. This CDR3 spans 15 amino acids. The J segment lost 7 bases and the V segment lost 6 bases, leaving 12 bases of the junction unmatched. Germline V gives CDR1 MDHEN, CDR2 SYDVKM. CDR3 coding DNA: TGTGCCAGCAGCCCAGCAAGACAGGGAATACAGCCCCAGCATTTT. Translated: CASSPARQGIQPQHF.

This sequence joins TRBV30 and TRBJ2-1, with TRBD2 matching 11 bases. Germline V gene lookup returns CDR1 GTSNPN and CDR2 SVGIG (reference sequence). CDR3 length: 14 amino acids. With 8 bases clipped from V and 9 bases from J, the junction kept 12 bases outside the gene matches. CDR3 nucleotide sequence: TGTGCCCGAGCGGTAGCGGGGGGGCTTGGTGAGCAGTTCTTC. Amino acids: CARAVAGGLGEQFF.

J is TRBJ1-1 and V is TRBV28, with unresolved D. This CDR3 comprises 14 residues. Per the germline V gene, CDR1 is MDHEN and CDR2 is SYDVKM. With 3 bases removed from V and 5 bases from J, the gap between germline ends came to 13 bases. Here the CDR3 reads CASSFSRRRTEAFF. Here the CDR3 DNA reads TGTGCCAGCAGTTTCTCTAGGCGGAGGACTGAAGCTTTCTTT.

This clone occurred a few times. The CDR3, as DNA: TGTGCCAGCAGCGAGGACAGGGGGGATGGCTACACCTTC. Translated: CASSEDRGDGYTF. V usage is TRBV5-4 and J usage is TRBJ1-2; 10 nucleotides agree with TRBD1. The CDR3 spans 13 residues. Looked up from germline, CDR1 is SGHNT and CDR2 is YYREEE (reference sequence). The ends lost 4 bases at V and 6 bases at J; junction bases unmatched: 3.

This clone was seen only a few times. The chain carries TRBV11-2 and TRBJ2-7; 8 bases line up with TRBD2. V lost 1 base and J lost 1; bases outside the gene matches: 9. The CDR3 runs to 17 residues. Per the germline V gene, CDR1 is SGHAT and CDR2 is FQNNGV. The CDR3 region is CASSLGVSRGVSYEQYF. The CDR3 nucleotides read TGTGCCAGCAGCTTAGGTGTGTCGCGGGGGGTATCCTACGAGCAGTACTTC.

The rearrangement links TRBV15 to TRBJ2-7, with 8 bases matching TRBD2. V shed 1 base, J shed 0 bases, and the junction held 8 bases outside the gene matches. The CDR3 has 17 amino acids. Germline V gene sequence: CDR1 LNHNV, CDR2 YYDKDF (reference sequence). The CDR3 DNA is TGTGCCACCAGCAGAGCTCGGGGGGGGCAGGCCTCCTACGAGCAGTACTTC. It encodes CATSRARGGQASYEQYF.

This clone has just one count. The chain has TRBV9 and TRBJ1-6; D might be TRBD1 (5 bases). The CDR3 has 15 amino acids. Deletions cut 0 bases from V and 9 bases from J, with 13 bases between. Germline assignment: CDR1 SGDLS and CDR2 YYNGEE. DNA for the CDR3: TGTGCCAGCAGCGTAGACCCAGGGATGGGTTCACCCCTCCACTTT. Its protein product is CASSVDPGMGSPLHF.

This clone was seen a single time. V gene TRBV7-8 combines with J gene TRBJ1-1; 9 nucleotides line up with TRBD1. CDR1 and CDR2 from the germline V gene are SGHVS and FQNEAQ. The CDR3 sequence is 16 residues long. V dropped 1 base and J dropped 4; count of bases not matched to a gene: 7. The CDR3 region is CASSLGTGEPSTEAFF. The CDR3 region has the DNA TGTGCCAGCAGCTTAGGGACAGGGGAGCCCAGCACTGAAGCTTTCTTT. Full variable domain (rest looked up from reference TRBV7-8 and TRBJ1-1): GAGVSQSPRYKVAKRGQDVALRCDPISGHVSLFWYQQALGQGPEFLTYFQNEAQLDKSGLPSDRFFAERPEGSVSTLKIQRTQQEDSAVYLCASSLGTGEPSTEAFFGQGTRLTVV.

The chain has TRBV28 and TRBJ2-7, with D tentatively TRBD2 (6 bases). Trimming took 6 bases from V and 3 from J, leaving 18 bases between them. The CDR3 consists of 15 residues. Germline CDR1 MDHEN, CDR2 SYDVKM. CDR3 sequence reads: CASSPPGTAFYEQYF. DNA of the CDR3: TGTGCCAGCAGCCCTCCCGGGACTGCCTTCTACGAGCAGTACTTC.

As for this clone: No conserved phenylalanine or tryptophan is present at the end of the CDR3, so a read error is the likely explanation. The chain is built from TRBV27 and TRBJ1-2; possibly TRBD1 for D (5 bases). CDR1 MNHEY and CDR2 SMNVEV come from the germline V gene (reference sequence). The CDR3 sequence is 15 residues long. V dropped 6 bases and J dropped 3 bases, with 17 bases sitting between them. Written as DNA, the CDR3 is TGTGCCAGCAGCCGCCGCCGCTCGGGGGACTATGGCTACACCCTC. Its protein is CASSRRRSGDYGYTL.

For the CDR3, the DNA is TGTGGCATGACGCACGGGAGGATAGCGGACTATGGCTACACCTTC. Translated: CGMTHGRIADYGYTF. The chain has TRBV30 and TRBJ1-2; D is ambiguous. CDR1 is GTSNPN and CDR2 is SVGIG in the germline V gene (reference sequence). CDR3 length: 15 amino acids.

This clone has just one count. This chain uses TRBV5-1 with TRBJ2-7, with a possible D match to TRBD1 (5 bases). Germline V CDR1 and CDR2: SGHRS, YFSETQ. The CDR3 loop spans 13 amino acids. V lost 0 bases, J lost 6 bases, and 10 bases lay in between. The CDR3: CASSLAGQGEQYF. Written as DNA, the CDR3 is TGCGCCAGCAGCTTGGCCGGGCAGGGCGAGCAGTACTTC.

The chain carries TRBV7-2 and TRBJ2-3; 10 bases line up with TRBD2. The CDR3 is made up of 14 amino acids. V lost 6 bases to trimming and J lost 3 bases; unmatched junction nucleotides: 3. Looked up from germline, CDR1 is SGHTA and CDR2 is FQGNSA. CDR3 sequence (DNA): TGTGCCAGCAGGAGCGGGGGGGCAACAGATACGCAGTATTTT. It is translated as CASRSGGATDTQYF.

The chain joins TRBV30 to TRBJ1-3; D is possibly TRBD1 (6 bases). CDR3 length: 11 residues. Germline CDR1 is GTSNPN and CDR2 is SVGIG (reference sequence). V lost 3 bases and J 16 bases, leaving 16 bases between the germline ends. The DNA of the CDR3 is TGTGCCTGGAGCACCTCGGACAGTGGGTATTTT. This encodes CAWSTSDSGYF.

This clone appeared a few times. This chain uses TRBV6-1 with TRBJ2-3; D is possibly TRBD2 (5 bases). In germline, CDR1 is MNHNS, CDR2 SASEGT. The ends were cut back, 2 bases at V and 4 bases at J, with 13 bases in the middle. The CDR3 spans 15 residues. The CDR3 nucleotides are TGTGCCAGCAGTGAATACGGGGATTTCGCAGATACGCAGTATTTT. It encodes CASSEYGDFADTQYF.

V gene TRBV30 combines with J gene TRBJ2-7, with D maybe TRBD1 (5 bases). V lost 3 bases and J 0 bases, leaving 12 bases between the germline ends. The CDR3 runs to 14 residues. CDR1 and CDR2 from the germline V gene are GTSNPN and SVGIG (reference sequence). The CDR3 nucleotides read TGTGCCTGGAGCTCTAAGGGGTCCTCCTACGAGCAGTACTTC. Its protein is CAWSSKGSSYEQYF.

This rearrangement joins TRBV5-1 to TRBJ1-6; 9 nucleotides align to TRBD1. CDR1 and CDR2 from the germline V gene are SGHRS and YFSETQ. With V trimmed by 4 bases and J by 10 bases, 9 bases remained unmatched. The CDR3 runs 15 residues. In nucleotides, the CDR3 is TGCGCCAGCAGCCTTAGACAGGGGGGGACGTCACCCCTCCACTTT. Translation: CASSLRQGGTSPLHF.

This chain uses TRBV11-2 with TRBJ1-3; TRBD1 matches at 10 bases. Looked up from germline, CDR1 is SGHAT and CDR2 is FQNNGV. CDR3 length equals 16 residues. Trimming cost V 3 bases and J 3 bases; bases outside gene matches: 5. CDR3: CASSLGTGVGGNTIYF. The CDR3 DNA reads TGTGCCAGCAGCTTGGGGACAGGGGTGGGTGGAAACACCATATATTTT.

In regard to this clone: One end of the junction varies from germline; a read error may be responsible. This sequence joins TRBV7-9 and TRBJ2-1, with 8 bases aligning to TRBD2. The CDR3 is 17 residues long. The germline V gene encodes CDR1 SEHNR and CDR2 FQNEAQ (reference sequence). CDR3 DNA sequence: TGTTCCAGCAGCTTAGAGGATGGAGCGGGGGTCTACAATGAGCAGTTCTTC. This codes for CSSSLEDGAGVYNEQFF.

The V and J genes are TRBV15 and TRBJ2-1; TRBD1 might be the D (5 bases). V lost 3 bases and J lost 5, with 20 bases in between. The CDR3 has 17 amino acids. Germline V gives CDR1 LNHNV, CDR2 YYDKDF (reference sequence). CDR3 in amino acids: CATSRYPGLTADNEQFF. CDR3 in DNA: TGTGCCACCAGCAGGTACCCAGGGTTGACGGCTGACAATGAGCAGTTCTTC.

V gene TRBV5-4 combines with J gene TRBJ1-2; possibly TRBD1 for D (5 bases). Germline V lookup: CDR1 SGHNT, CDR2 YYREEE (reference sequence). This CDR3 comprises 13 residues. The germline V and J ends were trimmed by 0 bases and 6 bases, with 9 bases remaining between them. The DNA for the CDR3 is TGTGCCAGCAGCTTGGTTCAGGGCGATGGCTACACCTTC. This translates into CASSLVQGDGYTF.

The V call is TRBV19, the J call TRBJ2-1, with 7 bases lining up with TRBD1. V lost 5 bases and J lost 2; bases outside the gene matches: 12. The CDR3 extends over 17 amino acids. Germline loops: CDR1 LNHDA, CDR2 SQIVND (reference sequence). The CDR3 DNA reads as TGTGCCAGTAGTTCATCCGGGACAGCTACGGCCTACAATGAGCAGTTCTTC. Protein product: CASSSSGTATAYNEQFF.

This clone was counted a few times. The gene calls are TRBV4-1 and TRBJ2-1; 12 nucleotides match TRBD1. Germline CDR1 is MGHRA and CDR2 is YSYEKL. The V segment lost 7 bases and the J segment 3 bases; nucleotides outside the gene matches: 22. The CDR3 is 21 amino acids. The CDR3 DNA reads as TGCGCCAGCACCCTTTGGGGCGGGACAGGGGGCGAGTGGCCCCACTACAATGAGCAGTTCTTC. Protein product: CASTLWGGTGGEWPHYNEQFF.